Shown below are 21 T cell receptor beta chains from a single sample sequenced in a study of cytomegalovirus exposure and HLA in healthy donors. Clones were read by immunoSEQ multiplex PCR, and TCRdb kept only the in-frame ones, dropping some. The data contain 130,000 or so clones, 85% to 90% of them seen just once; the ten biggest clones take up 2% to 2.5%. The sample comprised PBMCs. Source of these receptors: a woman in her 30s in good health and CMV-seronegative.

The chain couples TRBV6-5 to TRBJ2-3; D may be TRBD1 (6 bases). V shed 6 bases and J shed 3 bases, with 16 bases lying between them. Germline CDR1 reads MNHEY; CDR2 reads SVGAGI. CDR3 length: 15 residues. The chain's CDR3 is CASSATGFGTDTQYF. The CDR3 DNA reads TGTGCCAGCAGCGCCACAGGGTTCGGGACAGATACGCAGTATTTT.

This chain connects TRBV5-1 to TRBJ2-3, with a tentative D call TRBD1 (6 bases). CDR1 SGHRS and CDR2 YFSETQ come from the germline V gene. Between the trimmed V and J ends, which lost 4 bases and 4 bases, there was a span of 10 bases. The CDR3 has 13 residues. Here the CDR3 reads CASSQGGADTQYF. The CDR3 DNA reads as TGCGCCAGCAGCCAAGGGGGAGCAGATACGCAGTATTTT.

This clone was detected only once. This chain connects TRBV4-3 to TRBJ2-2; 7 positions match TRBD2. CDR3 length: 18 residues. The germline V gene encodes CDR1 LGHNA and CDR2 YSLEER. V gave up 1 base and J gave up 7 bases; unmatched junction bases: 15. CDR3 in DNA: TGCGCCAGCAGCCAAGCGACGGCCCCGGGGGGTACCGGCGGGGAGCTGTTTTTT. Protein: CASSQATAPGGTGGELFF.

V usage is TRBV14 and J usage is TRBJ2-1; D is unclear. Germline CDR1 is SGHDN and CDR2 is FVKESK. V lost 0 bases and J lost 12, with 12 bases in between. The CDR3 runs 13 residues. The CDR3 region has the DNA TGTGCCAGCAGCCAAGATCCACGTTGGCCGCAGTTCTTC. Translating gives CASSQDPRWPQFF.

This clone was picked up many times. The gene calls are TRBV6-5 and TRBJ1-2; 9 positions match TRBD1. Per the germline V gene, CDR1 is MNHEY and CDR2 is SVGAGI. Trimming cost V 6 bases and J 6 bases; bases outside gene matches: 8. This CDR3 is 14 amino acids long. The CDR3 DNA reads TGTGCCAGCAGCGACCGCTGGACAGGGGATGGCTACACCTTC. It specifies CASSDRWTGDGYTF.

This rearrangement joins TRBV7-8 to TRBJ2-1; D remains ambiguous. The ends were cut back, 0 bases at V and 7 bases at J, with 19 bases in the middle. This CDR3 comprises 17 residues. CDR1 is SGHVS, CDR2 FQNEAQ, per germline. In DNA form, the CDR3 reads TGTGCCAGCAGCTTAGCCCACCTGGGCCGTGATAGGAATGAGCAGTTCTTC. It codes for CASSLAHLGRDRNEQFF.

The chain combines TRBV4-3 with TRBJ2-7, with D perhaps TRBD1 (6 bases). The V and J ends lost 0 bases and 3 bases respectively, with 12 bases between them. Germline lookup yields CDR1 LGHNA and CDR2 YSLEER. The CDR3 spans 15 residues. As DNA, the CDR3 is TGCGCCAGCAGCCAAGATAAGGGACACAACTACGAGCAGTACTTC. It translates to CASSQDKGHNYEQYF.

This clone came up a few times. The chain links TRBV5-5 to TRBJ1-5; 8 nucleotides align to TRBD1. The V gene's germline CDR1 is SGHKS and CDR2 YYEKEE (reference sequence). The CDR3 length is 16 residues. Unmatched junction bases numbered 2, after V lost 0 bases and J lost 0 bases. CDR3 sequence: CASSLDRGYSNQPQHF. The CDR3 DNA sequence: TGTGCCAGCAGCTTGGACAGGGGGTATAGCAATCAGCCCCAGCATTTT.

CDR3: CASSATGGVFDEQFF. CDR3 nucleotide sequence: TGTGCCAGCTCAGCAACAGGGGGGGTTTTCGATGAGCAGTTCTTC. The V call is TRBV18, the J call TRBJ2-1, with a possible D match to TRBD1 (8 bases). There are 15 residues in the CDR3. Germline lookup yields CDR1 KGHSH and CDR2 LQKENI. Trimming left V 5 bases short and J 8 bases short, with 19 bases between.

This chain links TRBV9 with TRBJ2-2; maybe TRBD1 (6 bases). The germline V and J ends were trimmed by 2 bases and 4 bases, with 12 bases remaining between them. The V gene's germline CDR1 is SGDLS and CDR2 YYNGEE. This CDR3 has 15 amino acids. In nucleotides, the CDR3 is TGTGCCAGCAGCGTTCAGGGGCGTACCACCGGGGAGCTGTTTTTT. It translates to CASSVQGRTTGELFF.

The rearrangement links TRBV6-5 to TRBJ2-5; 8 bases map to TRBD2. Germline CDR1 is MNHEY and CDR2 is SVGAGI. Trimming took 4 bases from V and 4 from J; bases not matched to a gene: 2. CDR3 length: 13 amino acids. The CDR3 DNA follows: TGTGCCAGCAGTTCGGGGGGGGGAGAGACCCAGTACTTC. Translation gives CASSSGGGETQYF.

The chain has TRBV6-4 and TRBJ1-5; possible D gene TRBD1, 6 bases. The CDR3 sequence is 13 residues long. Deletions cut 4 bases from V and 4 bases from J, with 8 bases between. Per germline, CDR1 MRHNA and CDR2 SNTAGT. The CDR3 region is CASSGTANQPQHF. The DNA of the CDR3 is TGTGCCAGCAGTGGGACAGCAAATCAGCCCCAGCATTTT.

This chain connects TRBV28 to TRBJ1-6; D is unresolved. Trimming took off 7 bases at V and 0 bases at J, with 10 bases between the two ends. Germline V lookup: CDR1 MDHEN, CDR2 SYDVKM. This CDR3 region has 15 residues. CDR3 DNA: TGTGCCAGCACCCAGCGGAGCTCCTATAATTCACCCCTCCACTTT. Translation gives CASTQRSSYNSPLHF.

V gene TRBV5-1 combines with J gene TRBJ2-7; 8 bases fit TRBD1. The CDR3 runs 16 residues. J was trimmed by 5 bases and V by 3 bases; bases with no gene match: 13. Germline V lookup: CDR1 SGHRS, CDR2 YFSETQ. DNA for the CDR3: TGCGCCAGCAGCTCCGGATCCCTCACAGGGGGACACGAGCAGTACTTC. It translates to CASSSGSLTGGHEQYF.

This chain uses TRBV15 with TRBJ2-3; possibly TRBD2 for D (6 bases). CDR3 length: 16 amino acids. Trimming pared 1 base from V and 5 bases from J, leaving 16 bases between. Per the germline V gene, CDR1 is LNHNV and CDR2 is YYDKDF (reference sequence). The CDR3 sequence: CATSRARLGERDTQYF. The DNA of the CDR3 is TGTGCCACCAGCAGAGCCCGACTAGGGGAGAGAGATACGCAGTATTTT.

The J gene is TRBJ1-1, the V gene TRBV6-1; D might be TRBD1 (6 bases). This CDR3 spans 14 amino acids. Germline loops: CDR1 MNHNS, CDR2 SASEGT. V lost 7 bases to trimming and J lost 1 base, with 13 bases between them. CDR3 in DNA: TGTGCCAGCACCTCAAGGGGACAGAACACTGAAGCTTTCTTT. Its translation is CASTSRGQNTEAFF.

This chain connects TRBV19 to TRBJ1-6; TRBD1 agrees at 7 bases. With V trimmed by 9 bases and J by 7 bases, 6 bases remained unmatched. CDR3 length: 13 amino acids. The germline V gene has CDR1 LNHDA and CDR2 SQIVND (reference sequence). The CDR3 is CASGQAGNSPLHF. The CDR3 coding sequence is TGTGCCAGCGGACAGGCGGGGAATTCACCCCTCCACTTT.

For the CDR3, the DNA is TGCGCCAGCAGCCTAGTGGGTAGCGGGGGCACCGGGGAGCTGTTTTTT. It translates to CASSLVGSGGTGELFF. This chain connects TRBV4-1 to TRBJ2-2; 9 nucleotides align to TRBD2. CDR3 length: 16 amino acids. Germline V gene sequence: CDR1 MGHRA, CDR2 YSYEKL. Trimming cost V 4 bases and J 4 bases; bases outside gene matches: 7.

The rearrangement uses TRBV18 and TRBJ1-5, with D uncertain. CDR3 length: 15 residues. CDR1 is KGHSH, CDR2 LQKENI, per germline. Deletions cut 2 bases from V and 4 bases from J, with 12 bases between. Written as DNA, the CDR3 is TGTGCCAGCTCACCATCCTTAACGGAGAATCAGCCCCAGCATTTT. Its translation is CASSPSLTENQPQHF.

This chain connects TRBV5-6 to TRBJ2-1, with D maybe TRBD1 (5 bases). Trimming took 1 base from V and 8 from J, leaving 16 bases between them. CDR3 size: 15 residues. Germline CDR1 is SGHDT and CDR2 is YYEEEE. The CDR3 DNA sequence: TGTGCCAGCAGCTTGCGCCAAACCCTAGGGGATGAGCAGTTCTTC. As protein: CASSLRQTLGDEQFF.

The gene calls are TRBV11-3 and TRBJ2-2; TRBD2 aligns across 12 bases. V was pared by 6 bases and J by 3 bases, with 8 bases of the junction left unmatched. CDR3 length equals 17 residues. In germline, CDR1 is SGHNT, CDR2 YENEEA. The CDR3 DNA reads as TGTGCCAGCAGTCCCGGGACTAGCGGGTGGGACACCGGGGAGCTGTTTTTT. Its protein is CASSPGTSGWDTGELFF.